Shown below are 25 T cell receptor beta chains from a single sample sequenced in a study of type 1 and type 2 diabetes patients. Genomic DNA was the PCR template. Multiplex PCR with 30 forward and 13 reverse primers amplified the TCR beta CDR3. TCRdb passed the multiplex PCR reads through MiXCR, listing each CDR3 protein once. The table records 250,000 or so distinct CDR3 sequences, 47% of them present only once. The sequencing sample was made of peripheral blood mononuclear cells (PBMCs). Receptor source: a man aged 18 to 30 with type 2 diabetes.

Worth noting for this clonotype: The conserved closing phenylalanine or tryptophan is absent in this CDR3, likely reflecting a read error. The CDR3 sequence: CASSGAGGSRTGELFL. The DNA of the CDR3 is TGTGCCAGCAGTGGCGCGGGGGGGTCCCGCACCGGGGAGCTGTTTCTT. V gene TRBV2 combines with J gene TRBJ2-2, with 9 bases identical to TRBD2. The CDR3 contains 16 residues. J was trimmed by 4 bases and V by 4 bases; bases with no gene match: 7. Germline CDR1 reads SNHLY; CDR2 reads FYNNEI.

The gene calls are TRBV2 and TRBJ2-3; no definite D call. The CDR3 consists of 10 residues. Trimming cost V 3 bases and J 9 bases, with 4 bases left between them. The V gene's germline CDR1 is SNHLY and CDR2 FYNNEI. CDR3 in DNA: TGTGCCAGCAGTGAGTACACGCAGTATTTT. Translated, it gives CASSEYTQYF.

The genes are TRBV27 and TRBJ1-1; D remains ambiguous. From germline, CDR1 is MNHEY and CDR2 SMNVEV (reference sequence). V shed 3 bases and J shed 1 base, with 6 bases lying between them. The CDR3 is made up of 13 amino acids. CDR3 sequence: CASSFSQNTEAFF. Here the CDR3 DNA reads TGTGCCAGCAGTTTTTCACAGAACACTGAAGCTTTCTTT.

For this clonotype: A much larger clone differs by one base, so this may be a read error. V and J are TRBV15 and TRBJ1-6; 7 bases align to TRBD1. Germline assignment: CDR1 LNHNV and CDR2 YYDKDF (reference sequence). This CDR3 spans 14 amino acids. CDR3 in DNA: TGTGCCACCAGCGGATGGGACAGTAATTCATCCCTCCACTTT. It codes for CATSGWDSNSSLHF.

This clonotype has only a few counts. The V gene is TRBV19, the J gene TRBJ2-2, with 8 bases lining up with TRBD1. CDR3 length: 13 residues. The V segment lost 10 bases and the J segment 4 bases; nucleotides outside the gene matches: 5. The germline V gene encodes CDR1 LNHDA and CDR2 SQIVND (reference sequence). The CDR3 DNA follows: TGTGCCACCCGGACAGGGACCACCGGGGAGCTGTTTTTT. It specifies CATRTGTTGELFF.

CDR3 region: CASREGTGLSYEQYF. Here the CDR3 DNA reads TGTGCCAGCAGGGAGGGGACGGGACTCTCCTACGAGCAGTACTTC. The V call is TRBV6-6, the J call TRBJ2-7; D perhaps matches TRBD2 (6 bases). Germline V gives CDR1 MNHNY, CDR2 SVGAGI (reference sequence). The CDR3 is 15 residues long. Between the trimmed V and J ends, which lost 6 bases and 0 bases, there was a span of 15 bases.

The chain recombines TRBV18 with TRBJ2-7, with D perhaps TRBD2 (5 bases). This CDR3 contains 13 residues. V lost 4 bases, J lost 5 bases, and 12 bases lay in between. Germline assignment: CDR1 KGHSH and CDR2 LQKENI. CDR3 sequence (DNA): TGTGCCAGCTCACGACTGCCCGGGGACGAGCAGTACTTC. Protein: CASSRLPGDEQYF.

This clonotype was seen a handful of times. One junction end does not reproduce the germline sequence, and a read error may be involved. The DNA for the CDR3 is TGCGCCAGCAGACCCGGACAGGACGTTGAAGCTCTCTTT. Its protein product is CASRPGQDVEALF. The V gene is TRBV10-2, the J gene TRBJ1-1, with 7 bases identical to TRBD1. The germline V gene has CDR1 WSHSY and CDR2 SAAADI. The length of the CDR3 is 13 residues.

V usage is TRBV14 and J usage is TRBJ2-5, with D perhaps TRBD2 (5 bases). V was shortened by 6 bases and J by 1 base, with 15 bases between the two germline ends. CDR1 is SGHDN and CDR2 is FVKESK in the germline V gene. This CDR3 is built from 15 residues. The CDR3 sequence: CASSRGGGGQETQYF. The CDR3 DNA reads TGTGCCAGCAGTCGCGGCGGTGGAGGCCAAGAGACCCAGTACTTC.

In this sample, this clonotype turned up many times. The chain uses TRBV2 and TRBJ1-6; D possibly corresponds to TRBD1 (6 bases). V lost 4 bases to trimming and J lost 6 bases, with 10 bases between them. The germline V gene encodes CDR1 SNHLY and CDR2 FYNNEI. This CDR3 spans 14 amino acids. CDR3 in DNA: TGTGCCAGCAGTGTTAGGACAGCTAATTCACCCCTCCACTTT. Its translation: CASSVRTANSPLHF.

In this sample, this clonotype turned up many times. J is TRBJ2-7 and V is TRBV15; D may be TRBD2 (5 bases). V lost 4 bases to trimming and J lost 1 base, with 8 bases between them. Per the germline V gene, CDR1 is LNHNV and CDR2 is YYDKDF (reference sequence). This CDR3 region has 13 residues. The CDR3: CATSNGNSYEQYF. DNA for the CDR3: TGTGCCACCAGCAACGGGAATTCCTACGAGCAGTACTTC.

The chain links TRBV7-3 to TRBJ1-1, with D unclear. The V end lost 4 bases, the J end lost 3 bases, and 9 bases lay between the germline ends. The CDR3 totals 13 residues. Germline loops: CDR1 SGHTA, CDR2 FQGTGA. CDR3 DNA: TGTGCCAGCAGCTCAGATCGTTACACTGAAGCTTTCTTT. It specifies CASSSDRYTEAFF.

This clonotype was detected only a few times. The CDR3 spells CASSPHPTGVWETQYF. CDR3 DNA sequence: TGTGCCAGCAGCCCTCACCCGACAGGGGTCTGGGAGACCCAGTACTTC. V gene TRBV7-2 combines with J gene TRBJ2-5; 8 bases match TRBD1. V trimming: 5 bases; J trimming: 5 bases; junction bases outside the gene matches: 13. CDR1 SGHTA and CDR2 FQGNSA come from the germline V gene. There are 16 residues in the CDR3.

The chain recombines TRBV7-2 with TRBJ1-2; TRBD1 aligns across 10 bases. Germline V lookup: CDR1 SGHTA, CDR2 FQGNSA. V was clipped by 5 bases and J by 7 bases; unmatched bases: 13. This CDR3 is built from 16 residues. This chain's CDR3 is CASSLGQGGILFGYTF. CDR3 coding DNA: TGTGCCAGCAGCCTTGGACAGGGGGGTATTTTGTTTGGCTACACCTTC.

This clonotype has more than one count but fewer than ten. The CDR3 is CASSMGTSGYSTLRKETQYF. The CDR3 DNA follows: TGTGCCAGTAGTATGGGGACTAGCGGCTATTCAACATTAAGAAAAGAGACCCAGTACTTC. This chain connects TRBV19 to TRBJ2-5; TRBD2 agrees at 11 bases. Germline trimming cut 3 bases from V and 3 bases from J; bases unmatched to any gene: 18. The germline V gene has CDR1 LNHDA and CDR2 SQIVND (reference sequence). The CDR3 consists of 20 residues.

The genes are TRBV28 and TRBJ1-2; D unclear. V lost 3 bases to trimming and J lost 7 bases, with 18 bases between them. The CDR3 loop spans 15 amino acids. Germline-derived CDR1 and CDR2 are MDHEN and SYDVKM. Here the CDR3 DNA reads TGTGCCAGCAGTTTGAGGACGGCATCAGTGTCTGGCTACACCTTC. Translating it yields CASSLRTASVSGYTF.

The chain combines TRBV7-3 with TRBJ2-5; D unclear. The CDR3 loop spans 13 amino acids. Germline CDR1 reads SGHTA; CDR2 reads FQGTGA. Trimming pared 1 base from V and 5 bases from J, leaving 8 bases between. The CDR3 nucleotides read TGTGCCAGCAGCTTAAGGCTTCGGGAGACCCAGTACTTC. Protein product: CASSLRLRETQYF. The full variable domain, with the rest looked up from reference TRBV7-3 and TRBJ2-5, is GAGVSQTPSNKVTEKGKYVELRCDPISGHTALYWYRQSLGQGPEFLIYFQGTGAADDSGLPNDRFFAVRPEGSVSTLKIQRTERGDSAVYLCASSLRLRETQYFGPGTRLLVL.

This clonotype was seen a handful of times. The CDR3 nucleotides are TGTGCCATCATGGGACAGCCAAATTCACCCCTCCACTTT. Translation gives CAIMGQPNSPLHF. This chain joins TRBV10-3 and TRBJ1-6, with 7 bases aligning to TRBD1. CDR1 is ENHRY and CDR2 is SYGVKD in the germline V gene. V was clipped by 7 bases and J by 7 bases; unmatched bases: 4. The CDR3 sequence is 13 residues long.

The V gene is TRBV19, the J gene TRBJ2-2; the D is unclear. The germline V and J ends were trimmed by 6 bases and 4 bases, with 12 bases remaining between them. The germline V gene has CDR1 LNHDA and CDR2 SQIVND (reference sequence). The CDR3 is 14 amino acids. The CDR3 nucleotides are TGTGCCAGTAGGGGCGGACCGGGCACCGGGGAGCTGTTTTTT. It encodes CASRGGPGTGELFF.

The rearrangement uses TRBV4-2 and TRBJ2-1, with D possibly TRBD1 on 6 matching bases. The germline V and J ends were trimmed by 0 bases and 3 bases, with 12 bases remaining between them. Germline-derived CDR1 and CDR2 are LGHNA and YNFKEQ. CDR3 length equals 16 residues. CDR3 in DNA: TGTGCCAGCAGCCAAGAGGGGGCGCTGATCTACAATGAGCAGTTCTTC. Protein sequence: CASSQEGALIYNEQFF.

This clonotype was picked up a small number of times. This chain's CDR3 is CASSRGLGYEQFF. The CDR3 coding sequence is TGTGCCAGTTCGCGGGGACTAGGGTATGAGCAGTTCTTC. The chain carries TRBV19 and TRBJ2-1; TRBD2 agrees at 8 bases. Germline loops: CDR1 LNHDA, CDR2 SQIVND (reference sequence). J was trimmed by 8 bases and V by 8 bases; bases with no gene match: 8. The CDR3 runs to 13 residues.

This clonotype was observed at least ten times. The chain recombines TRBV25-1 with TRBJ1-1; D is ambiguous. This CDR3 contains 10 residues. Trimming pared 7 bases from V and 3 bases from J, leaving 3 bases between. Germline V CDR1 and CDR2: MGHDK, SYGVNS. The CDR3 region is CASNYTEAFF. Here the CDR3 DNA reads TGTGCCAGCAACTACACTGAAGCTTTCTTT.

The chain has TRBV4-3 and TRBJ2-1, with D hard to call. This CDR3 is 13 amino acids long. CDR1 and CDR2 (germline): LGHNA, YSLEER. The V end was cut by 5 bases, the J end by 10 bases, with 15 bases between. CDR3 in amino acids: CASSLARAGEQFF. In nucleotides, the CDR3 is TGCGCCAGCAGCTTGGCGCGAGCTGGAGAGCAGTTCTTC.

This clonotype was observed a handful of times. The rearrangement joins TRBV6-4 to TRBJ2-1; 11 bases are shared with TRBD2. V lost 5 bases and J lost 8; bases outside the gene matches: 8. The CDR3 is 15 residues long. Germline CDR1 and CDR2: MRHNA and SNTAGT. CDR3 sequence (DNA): TGTGCCAGCAGTATACTAGCGGGAGATATCGATGAGCAGTTCTTC. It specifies CASSILAGDIDEQFF.

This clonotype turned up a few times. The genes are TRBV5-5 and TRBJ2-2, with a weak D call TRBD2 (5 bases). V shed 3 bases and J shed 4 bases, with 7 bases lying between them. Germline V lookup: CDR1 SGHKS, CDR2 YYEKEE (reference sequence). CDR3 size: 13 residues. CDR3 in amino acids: CASSYGVTGELFF. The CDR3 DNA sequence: TGTGCCAGCAGCTACGGGGTCACCGGGGAGCTGTTTTTT. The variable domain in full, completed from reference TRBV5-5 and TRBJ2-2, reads DAGVTQSPTHLIKTRGQQVTLRCSPISGHKSVSWYQQVLGQGPQFIFQYYEKEERGRGNFPDRFSARQFPNYSSELNVNALLLGDSALYLCASSYGVTGELFFGEGSRLTVL.